The 20 T cell receptor beta chains below all came from one sample that was sequenced in a study of blood T cell repertoires in COVID-19. Produced via immunoSEQ multiplex PCR; TCRdb's table is partial and in-frame only. The sample shows around 100,000 clones, around nine tenths of them seen only once. Sequenced: peripheral blood. These receptors all stem from a human donor in a cohort sampled during active COVID-19.

CDR3 protein: CASSITAEGGTEAFF. The DNA of the CDR3 is TGTGCCAGTAGTATAACAGCTGAGGGCGGCACTGAAGCTTTCTTT. The rearrangement joins TRBV19 to TRBJ1-1; no firm D call. Germline V gene lookup returns CDR1 LNHDA and CDR2 SQIVND (reference sequence). This CDR3 has 15 amino acids. V lost 2 bases and J lost 4, with 14 bases in between.

The genes are TRBV18 and TRBJ2-7; D is perhaps TRBD2 (6 bases). V was trimmed by 3 bases and J by 7 bases, leaving 13 bases between them. Germline V lookup: CDR1 KGHSH, CDR2 LQKENI. The length of the CDR3 is 13 residues. CDR3 nucleotides: TGTGCCAGCTCACCGTCCGTGGAGGGGGAGCAGTACTTC. Protein: CASSPSVEGEQYF.

This chain connects TRBV10-3 to TRBJ2-1, with TRBD1 matching over 9 bases. The junction had 7 bases not matched to a gene; V was cut back by 4 bases and J by 3 bases. This CDR3 contains 16 residues. Germline assignment: CDR1 ENHRY and CDR2 SYGVKD. As DNA, the CDR3 is TGTGCCATCAGTGGACCGGGACAGGGAAGCTACAATGAGCAGTTCTTC. Protein sequence: CAISGPGQGSYNEQFF.

V gene TRBV7-3 combines with J gene TRBJ1-2; D may be TRBD1 (5 bases). Germline V gives CDR1 SGHTA, CDR2 FQGTGA. The CDR3 has 13 amino acids. Trimming took off 6 bases at V and 3 bases at J, with 11 bases between the two ends. The CDR3 region is CASSPGGDYGYTF. The CDR3 coding sequence is TGTGCCAGCAGTCCTGGGGGGGACTATGGCTACACCTTC.

The rearrangement uses TRBV5-8 and TRBJ2-1; TRBD1 agrees at 9 bases. The germline V gene encodes CDR1 SGHTS and CDR2 YDEGEE. V lost 6 bases, J lost 8 bases, and 18 bases stayed unmatched. CDR3 length: 17 residues. This chain's CDR3 is CASKHAPGTGSSYEQFF. In DNA, the CDR3 is TGTGCCAGCAAACACGCTCCCGGGACAGGGTCTTCTTATGAGCAGTTCTTC.

The sample holds a few counts of this clone. The J gene is TRBJ1-3, the V gene TRBV2; 7 bases match TRBD1. This CDR3 is 14 amino acids long. Germline trimming cut 6 bases from V and 0 bases from J; bases unmatched to any gene: 2. Germline V CDR1 and CDR2: SNHLY, FYNNEI. The CDR3 protein is CASRGQASGNTIYF. The CDR3 DNA reads as TGTGCCAGCAGAGGACAGGCCTCTGGAAACACCATATATTTT.

The rearrangement links TRBV9 to TRBJ1-2; weak D call: TRBD1 (6 bases). V lost 1 base and J 4 bases, leaving 17 bases between the germline ends. Germline CDR1 and CDR2: SGDLS and YYNGEE. The CDR3 has 16 amino acids. The CDR3: CASSVPRGGRGYGYTF. Written as DNA, the CDR3 is TGTGCCAGCAGCGTACCGCGGGGGGGCAGAGGCTATGGCTACACCTTC.

This clone was observed a handful of times. The V and J genes are TRBV7-5 and TRBJ2-7; TRBD2 is the table's D call, not checked against the DNA. TRBV7-5 is marked as a pseudogene. The CDR3 extends over 15 amino acids. The CDR3 reads CATTYTRGAPYEQYF. CDR3 DNA: TGTGCCACAACCTACACCCGGGGGGCGCCCTACGAGCAGTACTTC.

The chain uses TRBV29-1 and TRBJ2-7; tentatively, D is TRBD1 (6 bases). This CDR3 is built from 13 residues. CDR1 and CDR2 from the germline V gene are SQVTM and ANQGSEA. The germline V and J ends were trimmed by 6 bases and 3 bases, with 15 bases remaining between them. The CDR3 protein is CSVSPDSYYEQYF. In DNA form, the CDR3 reads TGCAGCGTCTCCCCGGACAGCTACTACGAGCAGTACTTC.

The chain has TRBV18 and TRBJ1-2, with a tentative D call TRBD1 (6 bases). Per the germline V gene, CDR1 is KGHSH and CDR2 is LQKENI. The V end was cut by 6 bases, the J end by 3 bases, with 14 bases between. This CDR3 is built from 14 residues. Written as DNA, the CDR3 is TGTGCCAGCTCCCCAATTGCAGGGGACTATGGCTACACCTTC. Its translation: CASSPIAGDYGYTF.

The rearrangement links TRBV18 to TRBJ2-5; 8 nucleotides match TRBD1. Losses at the gene ends were 0 bases for V and 1 base for J; bases not matched to a gene: 4. Per germline, CDR1 KGHSH and CDR2 LQKENI. This CDR3 has 16 residues. CDR3 coding DNA: TGTGCCAGCTCACCACCAGCAGGGGGCATCCAAGAGACCCAGTACTTC. Translated, it gives CASSPPAGGIQETQYF. Using reference TRBV18 and TRBJ2-5 for the parts outside the CDR3, the full variable domain is NAGVMQNPRHLVRRRGQEARLRCSPMKGHSHVYWYRQLPEEGLKFMVYLQKENIIDESGMPKERFSAEFPKEGPSILRIQQVVRGDSAAYFCASSPPAGGIQETQYFGPGTRLLVL.

This clone was recorded a few times. This chain connects TRBV25-1 to TRBJ2-7; the match to TRBD1 covers 10 bases. Losses at the gene ends were 7 bases for V and 2 bases for J; bases not matched to a gene: 2. The CDR3 runs 13 residues. CDR1 is MGHDK, CDR2 SYGVNS, per germline. In DNA, the CDR3 is TGTGCCAGCACGGGGACAGGGGCCTACGAGCAGTACTTC. This gives the protein CASTGTGAYEQYF.

The V call is TRBV5-6, the J call TRBJ1-1, with D unclear. In germline, CDR1 is SGHDT, CDR2 YYEEEE. Deletions cut 5 bases from V and 4 bases from J, with 12 bases between. This CDR3 region has 13 residues. CDR3 coding DNA: TGTGCCAGCAGTTCGAGCCCGGGCACTGAAGCTTTCTTT. It codes for CASSSSPGTEAFF.

The chain recombines TRBV10-3 with TRBJ1-1, with D hard to call. Germline V lookup: CDR1 ENHRY, CDR2 SYGVKD. The CDR3 consists of 13 residues. The germline V and J ends were trimmed by 4 bases and 5 bases, with 11 bases remaining between them. CDR3 sequence (DNA): TGTGCCATCAGTGGGGGAGGGTCAACTGAAGCTTTCTTT. Protein product: CAISGGGSTEAFF.

The chain is built from TRBV3-1 (or the pseudogene TRBV3-2) and TRBJ1-1, with 7 positions matching TRBD1. The CDR3 sequence is 15 residues long. The germline gives CDR1 LGHDT, CDR2 YNNKEL (reference sequence). J gave up 0 bases and V 3 bases, and 4 bases lay outside the gene matches. CDR3: CASSHLTGMNTEAFF. CDR3 DNA: TGTGCCAGCAGCCACCTGACAGGGATGAACACTGAAGCTTTCTTT.

This clone turned up a few times. The gene calls are TRBV27 and TRBJ2-7, with D maybe TRBD1 (6 bases). CDR3 size: 13 residues. V was pared by 5 bases and J by 5 bases, with 13 bases between. Germline V gene data show CDR1 as MNHEY and CDR2 as SMNVEV (reference sequence). The CDR3 nucleotides are TGTGCCAGCAGTACAACAGGGAACCACGAGCAGTACTTC. Amino acid sequence: CASSTTGNHEQYF.

The rearrangement joins TRBV6-2 or TRBV6-3 to TRBJ1-2; 7 nucleotides line up with TRBD1. The germline gives CDR1 MNHEY, CDR2 SVGEGT. Trimming took 5 bases from V and 1 from J; bases not matched to a gene: 10. This CDR3 has 16 residues. The CDR3 here is CASSARSGQRNYGYTF. DNA for the CDR3: TGTGCCAGCAGTGCAAGGTCGGGACAGCGTAACTATGGCTACACCTTC.

The chain has TRBV4-3 and TRBJ2-5, with D possibly matching TRBD2 (6 bases). Germline-derived CDR1 and CDR2 are LGHNA and YSLEER. Trimming took 4 bases from V and 1 from J, leaving 13 bases between them. The CDR3 covers 15 residues. The CDR3 nucleotides read TGCGCCAGCAGCCGTACCGTGGGGGGCCAAGAGACCCAGTACTTC. Translating it yields CASSRTVGGQETQYF.

The gene calls are TRBV10-3 and TRBJ1-5; 8 nucleotides align to TRBD1. The CDR3 contains 17 residues. Trimming removed 0 bases from V and 2 bases from J; junction bases left unmatched: 6. CDR1 ENHRY and CDR2 SYGVKD come from the germline V gene. CDR3 DNA: TGTGCCATCAGTGAGTCGTCAGGGGGCGGGGGCAATCAGCCCCAGCATTTT. This encodes CAISESSGGGGNQPQHF.

This rearrangement joins TRBV6-5 to TRBJ1-2; TRBD1 matches at 7 bases. V lost 10 bases, J lost 0 bases, and 8 bases stayed unmatched. Germline-derived CDR1 and CDR2 are MNHEY and SVGAGI. CDR3 length equals 14 residues. Written as DNA, the CDR3 is TGTGCCACAAGCCCAGGGACAGCTAACTATGGCTACACCTTC. Protein: CATSPGTANYGYTF.